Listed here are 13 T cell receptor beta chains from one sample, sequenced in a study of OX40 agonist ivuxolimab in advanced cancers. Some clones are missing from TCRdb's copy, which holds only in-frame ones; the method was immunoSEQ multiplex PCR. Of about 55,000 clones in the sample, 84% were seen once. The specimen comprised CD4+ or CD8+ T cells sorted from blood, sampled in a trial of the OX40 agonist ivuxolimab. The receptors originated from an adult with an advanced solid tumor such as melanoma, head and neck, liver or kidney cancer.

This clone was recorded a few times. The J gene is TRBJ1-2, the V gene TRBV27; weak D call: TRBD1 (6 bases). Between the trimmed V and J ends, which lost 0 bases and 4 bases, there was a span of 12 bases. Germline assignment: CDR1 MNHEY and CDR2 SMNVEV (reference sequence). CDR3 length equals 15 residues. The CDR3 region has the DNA TGTGCCAGCAGTTTATCGTCAGGGGAAGGCTATGGCTACACCTTC. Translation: CASSLSSGEGYGYTF.

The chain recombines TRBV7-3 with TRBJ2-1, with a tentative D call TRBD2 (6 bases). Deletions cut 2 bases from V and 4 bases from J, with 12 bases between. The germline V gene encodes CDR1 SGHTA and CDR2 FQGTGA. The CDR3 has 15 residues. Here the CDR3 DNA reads TGTGCCAGCAGCTTACGCGGGGCCACATACAATGAGCAGTTCTTC. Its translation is CASSLRGATYNEQFF.

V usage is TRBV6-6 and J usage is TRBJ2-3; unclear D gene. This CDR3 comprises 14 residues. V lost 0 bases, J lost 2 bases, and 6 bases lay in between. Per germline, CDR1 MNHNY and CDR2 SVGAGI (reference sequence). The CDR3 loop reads CASSYSQPTDTQYF. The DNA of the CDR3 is TGTGCCAGCAGTTACTCGCAGCCCACAGATACGCAGTATTTT.

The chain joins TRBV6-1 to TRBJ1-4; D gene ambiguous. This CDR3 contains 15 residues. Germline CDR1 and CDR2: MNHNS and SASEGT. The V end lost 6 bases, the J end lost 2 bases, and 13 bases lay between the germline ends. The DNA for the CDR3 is TGTGCCAGCAGGGATGGGCAATCGACTAATGAAAAACTGTTTTTT. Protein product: CASRDGQSTNEKLFF.

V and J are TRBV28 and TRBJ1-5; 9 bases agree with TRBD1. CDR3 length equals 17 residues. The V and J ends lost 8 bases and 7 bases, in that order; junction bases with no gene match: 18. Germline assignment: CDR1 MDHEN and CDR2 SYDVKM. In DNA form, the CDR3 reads TGTGCCAGCTTACGGCCGGGACAGGGATTCATTGAGCAGCCCCAGCATTTT. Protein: CASLRPGQGFIEQPQHF.

This chain's CDR3 is CAISATGPTDTQYF. The CDR3 DNA follows: TGTGCCATCAGTGCGACGGGACCAACAGATACGCAGTATTTT. V is TRBV10-3 and J is TRBJ2-3; either TRBD1 or TRBD2 may fit D (5 bases each). Per the germline V gene, CDR1 is ENHRY and CDR2 is SYGVKD. This CDR3 is built from 14 residues. V lost 4 bases and J lost 3, with 11 bases in between.

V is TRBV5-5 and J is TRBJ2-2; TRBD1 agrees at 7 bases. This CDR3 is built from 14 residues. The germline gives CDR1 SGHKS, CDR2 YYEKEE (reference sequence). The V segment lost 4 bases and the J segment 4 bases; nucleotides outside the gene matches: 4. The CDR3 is CASSLGQSTGELFF. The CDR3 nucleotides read TGTGCCAGCAGCCTGGGACAGAGCACCGGGGAGCTGTTTTTT.

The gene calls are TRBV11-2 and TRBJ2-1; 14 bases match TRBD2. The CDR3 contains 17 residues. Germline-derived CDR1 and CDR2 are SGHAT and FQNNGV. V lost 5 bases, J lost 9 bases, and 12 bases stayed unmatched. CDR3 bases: TGTGCCAGCAGCCATTATGGACTAGCGGGAGGATTTAGTGAGCAGTTCTTC. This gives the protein CASSHYGLAGGFSEQFF.

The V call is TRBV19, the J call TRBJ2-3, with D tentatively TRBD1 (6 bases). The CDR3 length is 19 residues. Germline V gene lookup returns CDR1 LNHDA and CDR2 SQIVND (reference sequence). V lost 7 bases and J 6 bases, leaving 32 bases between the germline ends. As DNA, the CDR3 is TGTGCCAGTAAACGACAGGCTGGGGCTAGCCCACAGTTCATGGATACGCAGTATTTT. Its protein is CASKRQAGASPQFMDTQYF.

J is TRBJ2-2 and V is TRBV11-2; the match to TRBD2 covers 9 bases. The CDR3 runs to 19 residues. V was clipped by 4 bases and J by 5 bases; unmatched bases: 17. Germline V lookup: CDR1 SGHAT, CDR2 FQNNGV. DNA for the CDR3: TGTGCCAGCAGCTCCTCCATTATAGGCGGGAGGGCCTGGACCGGGGAGCTGTTTTTT. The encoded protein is CASSSSIIGGRAWTGELFF.

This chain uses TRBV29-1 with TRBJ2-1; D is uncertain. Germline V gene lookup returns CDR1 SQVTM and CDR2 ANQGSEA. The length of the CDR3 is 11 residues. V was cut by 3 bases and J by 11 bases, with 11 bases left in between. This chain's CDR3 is CSVDKGSQQFF. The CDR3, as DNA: TGCAGCGTTGACAAAGGTTCACAGCAGTTCTTC.

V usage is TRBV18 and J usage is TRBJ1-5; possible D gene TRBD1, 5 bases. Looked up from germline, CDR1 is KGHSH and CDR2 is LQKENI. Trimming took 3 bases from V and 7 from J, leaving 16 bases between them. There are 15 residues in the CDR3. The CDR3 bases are TGTGCCAGCTCACCGCAAAGGGGTCTAGAACAGCCCCAGCATTTT. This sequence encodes CASSPQRGLEQPQHF.

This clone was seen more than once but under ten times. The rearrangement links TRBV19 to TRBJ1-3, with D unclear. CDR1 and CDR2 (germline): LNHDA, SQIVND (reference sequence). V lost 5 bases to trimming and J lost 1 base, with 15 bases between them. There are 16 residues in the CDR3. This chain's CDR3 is CASSLLPTPSGNTIYF. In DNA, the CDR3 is TGTGCCAGTAGTCTATTGCCTACGCCATCTGGAAACACCATATATTTT.